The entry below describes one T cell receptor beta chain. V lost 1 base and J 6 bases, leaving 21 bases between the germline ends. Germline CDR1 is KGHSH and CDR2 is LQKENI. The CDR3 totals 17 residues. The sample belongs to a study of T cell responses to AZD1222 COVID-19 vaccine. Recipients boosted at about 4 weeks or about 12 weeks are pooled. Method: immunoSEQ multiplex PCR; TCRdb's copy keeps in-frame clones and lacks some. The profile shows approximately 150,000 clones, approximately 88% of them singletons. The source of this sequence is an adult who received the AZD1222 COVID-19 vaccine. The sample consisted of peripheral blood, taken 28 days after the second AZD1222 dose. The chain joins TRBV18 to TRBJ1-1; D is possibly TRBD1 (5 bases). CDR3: CASSPRARDGSHAEAFF. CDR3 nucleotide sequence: TGTGCCAGCTCACCACGGGCCAGGGATGGAAGTCACGCTGAAGCTTTCTTT.